These T cell receptor beta chains were read from a single sample in a study of OX40 agonist ivuxolimab in advanced cancers. The table came from immunoSEQ multiplex PCR; TCRdb's copy has only in-frame clones and leaves some out. Counted here are over 50,000 clones, approximately 80% occurring once; the ten biggest clones make up 0.7%. This specimen was CD4+ or CD8+ T cells sorted from blood, taken in a trial of the OX40 agonist ivuxolimab. The receptors were gathered from an adult with an advanced solid tumor such as melanoma, head and neck, liver or kidney cancer. Both conserved end residues are part of each CDR3. Rows give clone size only sometimes, using once, few, many, or a class for an expanded clone.

>TRBJ1-3|NA|TRBV2
CASTLGPLGNTIYF
>TRBJ2-1|NA|TRBV7-9
CASSNGLAGGREQFF
>TRBJ1-1|NA|TRBV13
CASSLGVVRGPTEAFF
>TRBJ2-7|once|TRBV5-4
CASSSRGGSSYEQYF
>TRBJ1-2|once|TRBV10-2
CASSTGQSYGYTF
>TRBJ2-3|NA|TRBV5-6
CASSATGTEDTQYF
>TRBJ2-7|NA|TRBV29-1
CSVAPGYTYEQYF
>TRBJ1-1|few|TRBV5-1
CASSLDQNLMSTEAFF
>TRBJ2-7|NA|TRBV29-1
CSVGGQDLTYEQYF
>TRBJ2-1|NA|TRBV30
CAWTGLSYNEQFF
>TRBJ2-3|once|TRBV5-1
CASSLSGADTQYF
>TRBJ1-2|few|TRBV7-2
CASSRGQLPQGYTF
>TRBJ2-3|once|TRBV5-1
CASSLGADTQYF
>TRBJ2-7|NA|TRBV11-2
CASKLAGSYEQYF
>TRBJ1-1|NA|TRBV27
CASSSGRGSTTEAFF
>TRBJ2-6|NA|TRBV30
CAWSVAGGAGANVLTF
>TRBJ2-7|NA|TRBV4-1
CASSQIPPGQGGEQYF
>TRBJ1-2|NA|TRBV6-5
CASTTGGSGYTF
>TRBJ1-5|NA|TRBV15
CATSRDRTGNQPQHF
>TRBJ1-2|NA|TRBV5-6
CASSLGYGYTF
>TRBJ1-1|NA|TRBV6-1
CASTPTGKNTEAFF
>TRBJ1-2|NA|TRBV27
CASSLQANYGYTF
>TRBJ1-5|medium-sized|TRBV7-2
CASSSQGSNQPQHF
>TRBJ2-2|NA|TRBV2
CASSEAAPGLLNTGELFF
>TRBJ2-7|NA|TRBV25-1
CASSEHQRGAEQYF
>TRBJ1-4|NA|TRBV27
CASSSTGTGVEKLFF
>TRBJ1-6|NA|TRBV5-1
CASYLLRQGGFNSPLHF
>TRBJ2-3|NA|TRBV5-1
CASSLRQGTDTQYF
>TRBJ2-3|NA|TRBV4-1
CASSQDWSGITDTQYF
>TRBJ1-1|NA|TRBV6-5
CASSSPATGFSFF
>TRBJ2-3|once|TRBV9
CASSVVRGASTDTQYF
>TRBJ1-3|NA|TRBV2
CASYFGSGSSGNTIYF
>TRBJ2-5|NA|TRBV9
CASSVGAGGAETQYF
>TRBJ1-5|NA|TRBV7-9
CASSLGMWDQPQHF
>TRBJ1-4|NA|TRBV5-1
CASSFQGYDEKLFF
>TRBJ2-1|NA|TRBV28
CASRDPGEDSYNEQFF
>TRBJ1-2|NA|TRBV6-6
CASSYKEGANYGYTF
>TRBJ2-5|NA|TRBV5-4
CASRRTGTNQETQYF
>TRBJ1-2|NA|TRBV5-1
CASSFRVNYGYTF
>TRBJ2-3|NA|TRBV5-4
CASSSLQGLDTQYF
>TRBJ2-7|NA|TRBV6-5
CASSREAGGYEQYF
>TRBJ2-3|NA|TRBV19
CASSRGQELSDTQYF
>TRBJ2-5|NA|TRBV5-6
CASSPTPGQGLQETQYF
>TRBJ1-4|NA|TRBV18
CASSRMGTNEKLFF
>TRBJ1-5|NA|TRBV30
CAWSRGTGEQPQHF